Shown below are 10 T cell receptor beta chains from a single sample sequenced in a study of radiotherapy plus CTLA-4 blockade in lung cancer. Sequencing used immunoSEQ multiplex PCR; TCRdb keeps in-frame clones, though not all of them. The table shows around 43,000 clones, with more than 60% occurring only once. Sequenced material: peripheral blood, taken from a patient treated with radiotherapy plus ipilimumab. These receptors originate from a human donor with non-small cell lung cancer who had stable disease on radiotherapy plus ipilimumab.

The chain joins TRBV5-5 to TRBJ1-1; 7 bases are shared with TRBD1. Trimming at V came to 5 bases and at J to 4 bases, leaving 11 bases not matched to a gene. CDR3 length equals 15 residues. CDR1 is SGHKS and CDR2 is YYEKEE in the germline V gene (reference sequence). The CDR3 loop reads CASSVSPRQGTEAFF. The CDR3 DNA reads TGTGCCAGCAGTGTCTCTCCTAGACAGGGCACTGAAGCTTTCTTT.

The rearrangement uses TRBV29-1 and TRBJ2-5; TRBD2 matches 9 bases. CDR3 size: 14 residues. The V gene's germline CDR1 is SQVTM and CDR2 ANQGSEA. Trimming cost V 7 bases and J 4 bases; bases outside gene matches: 10. The CDR3, as DNA: TGCAGCGCCTCCAGAGGGCGGGGGGGAGAGACCCAGTACTTC. This sequence encodes CSASRGRGGETQYF.

The rearrangement joins TRBV11-3 to TRBJ1-1, with 7 bases lining up with TRBD1. The CDR3 covers 15 residues. The J segment lost 4 bases and the V segment lost 5 bases, leaving 10 bases of the junction unmatched. Looked up from germline, CDR1 is SGHNT and CDR2 is YENEEA. In nucleotides, the CDR3 is TGTGCCAGCAGCACTACGACAGGGTACTCCACTGAAGCTTTCTTT. This codes for CASSTTTGYSTEAFF.

The chain couples TRBV25-1 to TRBJ2-2; TRBD1 is a possible D gene (6 bases). CDR1 MGHDK and CDR2 SYGVNS come from the germline V gene. This CDR3 contains 16 residues. V lost 1 base and J 6 bases, leaving 15 bases between the germline ends. CDR3 bases: TGTGCCAGCAGTGAATCGGGTAGGGGGTATTCCGGGGAGCTGTTTTTT. Translated, it gives CASSESGRGYSGELFF.

V is TRBV6-1 and J is TRBJ2-1; tentative D call: TRBD2 (7 bases). Looked up from germline, CDR1 is MNHNS and CDR2 is SASEGT. Trimming took 2 bases from V and 0 from J, leaving 11 bases between them. This CDR3 spans 16 amino acids. The CDR3 loop is CASSERGASSYNEQFF. The DNA of the CDR3 is TGTGCCAGCAGTGAACGGGGGGCCAGCTCCTACAATGAGCAGTTCTTC.

The gene calls are TRBV18 and TRBJ2-5; 10 nucleotides agree with TRBD2. The CDR3 is 17 residues long. V shed 2 bases and J 1 base; nucleotides not matched to a gene: 7. Germline CDR1 reads KGHSH; CDR2 reads LQKENI. The CDR3, as DNA: TGTGCCAGCTCACCAGAGCGGGCTAGCGGGAGCCAAGAGACCCAGTACTTC. It yields the protein CASSPERASGSQETQYF.

The chain carries TRBV6-5 and TRBJ1-6, with TRBD1 identical over 7 bases. The CDR3 length is 14 residues. CDR1 MNHEY and CDR2 SVGAGI come from the germline V gene. V gave up 5 bases and J gave up 7 bases; unmatched junction bases: 5. The CDR3 DNA follows: TGTGCCAGCAGTATGGGACAGACAAATTCACCCCTCCACTTT. Amino acid sequence: CASSMGQTNSPLHF.

J is TRBJ1-5 and V is TRBV19; TRBD1 agrees at 11 bases. CDR1 and CDR2 (germline): LNHDA, SQIVND (reference sequence). V lost 11 bases to trimming and J lost 0 bases; unmatched junction nucleotides: 6. The length of the CDR3 is 15 residues. CDR3 in DNA: TGTGCCGCAAGGACAGGGGGCTATAGCAATCAGCCCCAGCATTTT. Protein sequence: CAARTGGYSNQPQHF.

The chain recombines TRBV23-1 with TRBJ1-2; D is perhaps TRBD1 (5 bases). TRBV23-1 is recorded as an ORF, its role being uncertain. V was shortened by 7 bases and J by 8 bases, with 26 bases between the two germline ends. The CDR3 covers 16 residues. In nucleotides, the CDR3 is TGCGCCAGCAAAGGGTCCCGACGGGGGATCTTAAGGGGCTACACCTTC. Its translation is CASKGSRRGILRGYTF.

The V call is TRBV5-1, the J call TRBJ2-7; D gene unclear. From germline, CDR1 is SGHRS and CDR2 YFSETQ. This CDR3 spans 12 amino acids. Trimming shortened V by 1 base and J by 3 bases, and 5 bases separated the two germline ends. CDR3 coding DNA: TGCGCCAGCAGCTTGACAGACTACGAGCAGTACTTC. It codes for CASSLTDYEQYF.